The 30 T cell receptor beta chains below were found in one sample sequenced in a study of response to subunit inactivated influenza vaccine. TCRdb reanalysed the RT-PCR reads using MiXCR and keeps one entry per CDR3 protein. This table holds 500,000 to 750,000 distinct CDR3 sequences, 14% found once. Sequenced here: PBMCs from blood, sampled about 12 days after vaccination. All receptors come from a man aged 50 to 59 who received an inactivated influenza vaccine.

In this sample, this clonotype turned up a few times. The chain combines TRBV20-1 with TRBJ1-2; 10 bases fit TRBD1. The V gene's germline CDR1 is DFQATT and CDR2 SNEGSKA (reference sequence). Trimming cost V 5 bases and J 7 bases; bases outside gene matches: 10. The CDR3 contains 14 residues. CDR3 amino acids: CSAGSGTGASGYTF. Written as DNA, the CDR3 is TGCAGTGCTGGATCCGGGACAGGGGCCTCTGGCTACACCTTC.

The rearrangement links TRBV12-3 or TRBV12-4 to TRBJ1-2, with D possibly being TRBD1 (5 bases). V lost 5 bases and J 4 bases, leaving 11 bases between the germline ends. The CDR3 contains 13 residues. The CDR3 loop reads CASSRDQGYGYTF. CDR3 DNA: TGTGCCAGCAGTAGGGACCAAGGCTATGGCTACACCTTC.

This clonotype was seen only a few times. V is TRBV12-3 or TRBV12-4 and J is TRBJ1-5; no clear D gene. V lost 2 bases to trimming and J lost 8 bases, with 10 bases between them. The CDR3 is 13 residues long. For the CDR3, the DNA is TGTGCCAGCAGTTTAATACAGCCGGAGCCCCAGCATTTT. Its protein product is CASSLIQPEPQHF.

The sample holds a few counts of this clonotype. The V and J genes are TRBV12-3 or TRBV12-4 and TRBJ1-2; TRBD1 aligns across 7 bases. The CDR3 has 18 amino acids. V shed 7 bases, J shed 4 bases, and the junction held 21 bases outside the gene matches. This chain's CDR3 is CASIAFPGTATTFYGYTF. The CDR3 coding sequence is TGTGCCAGCATCGCCTTCCCCGGGACAGCAACTACTTTCTATGGCTACACCTTC.

This clonotype was detected once. The chain recombines TRBV5-1 with TRBJ1-1; 7 nucleotides align to TRBD1. Trimming removed 3 bases from V and 1 base from J; junction bases left unmatched: 6. Germline values: CDR1 SGHRS, CDR2 YFSETQ. CDR3 length equals 15 residues. The CDR3 sequence is CASSSGTAENTEAFF. DNA of the CDR3: TGCGCCAGCAGCTCCGGGACAGCTGAGAACACTGAAGCTTTCTTT.

The chain employs TRBV7-6 and TRBJ2-1, with 11 bases that match TRBD2. The germline V gene has CDR1 SGHVS and CDR2 FNYEAQ. V lost 5 bases and J lost 4; bases outside the gene matches: 10. This CDR3 comprises 17 residues. This chain's CDR3 is CASSPGTSGSYYNEQFF. CDR3 bases: TGTGCCAGCAGCCCCGGGACTAGCGGCAGTTATTACAATGAGCAGTTCTTC.

The chain uses TRBV12-5 and TRBJ2-3, with 7 bases identical to TRBD2. The CDR3 sequence is 15 residues long. Germline assignment: CDR1 LGHNT and CDR2 FRNRAP. The V and J ends lost 3 bases and 4 bases, in that order; junction bases with no gene match: 7. The CDR3 DNA reads as TGTGCTAGTGGTTTTGGGGTCCTAGCGGCAGATACGCAGTATTTT. As protein: CASGFGVLAADTQYF.

This clonotype was observed a handful of times. The CDR3 DNA follows: TGTGCCAGCAGCCCCTACAGGGGGCAGGCCGGGGAGCTGTTTTTT. This codes for CASSPYRGQAGELFF. The chain combines TRBV11-2 with TRBJ2-2, with 9 bases that match TRBD1. Germline CDR1 SGHAT, CDR2 FQNNGV. The ends lost 5 bases at V and 6 bases at J; junction bases unmatched: 7. The CDR3 loop spans 15 amino acids.

This clonotype turned up a few times. V usage is TRBV20-1 and J usage is TRBJ1-5, with 11 bases that match TRBD1. CDR1 and CDR2 from the germline V gene are DFQATT and SNEGSKA (reference sequence). This CDR3 is 13 amino acids long. CDR3 loop: CSVGQGARQPQHF. In DNA, the CDR3 is TGCAGCGTAGGACAGGGGGCTCGTCAGCCCCAGCATTTT.

The rearrangement joins TRBV6-2 or TRBV6-3 to TRBJ2-1, with 7 positions matching TRBD2. Unmatched junction bases numbered 7, after V lost 2 bases and J lost 9 bases. This CDR3 has 14 residues. Germline CDR1 and CDR2: MNHEY and SVGEGT. Here the CDR3 DNA reads TGTGCCAGCAGTTACCCGTTTGGCGGGGGTGAGCAGTTCTTC. As protein: CASSYPFGGGEQFF.

About this clonotype itself: This CDR3 is missing its conserved last phenylalanine or tryptophan, likely due to a read error. The chain is built from TRBV5-6 and TRBJ2-4; D might be TRBD1 (6 bases). Germline V gene sequence: CDR1 SGHDT, CDR2 YYEEEE. Trimming pared 1 base from V and 0 bases from J, leaving 11 bases between. CDR3 length: 16 residues. The CDR3 nucleotides read TGTGCCAGCAGCTTGAACAGGGATAGAGCCAAAAACATTCAGTACTTA. Amino acid sequence: CASSLNRDRAKNIQYL.

This clonotype has a handful of counts. This rearrangement joins TRBV2 to TRBJ2-1; D is undetermined. V was shortened by 7 bases and J by 0 bases, with 10 bases between the two germline ends. CDR1 and CDR2 (germline): SNHLY, FYNNEI. This CDR3 is 14 amino acids long. The CDR3 protein is CASIGSSSYNEQFF. CDR3 DNA: TGTGCCAGCATCGGGTCTAGCTCCTACAATGAGCAGTTCTTC.

The V and J genes are TRBV18 and TRBJ1-4; D ambiguous. V gave up 3 bases and J gave up 11 bases, with 13 bases separating them. Germline lookup yields CDR1 KGHSH and CDR2 LQKENI. This CDR3 contains 13 residues. CDR3 coding DNA: TGTGCCAGCTCACCGGGGTTGGACGGTAAACTGTTTTTT. Translated, it gives CASSPGLDGKLFF.

This clonotype came up a few times. The chain carries TRBV20-1 and TRBJ1-2, with no clear D. This CDR3 is 11 amino acids long. Germline values: CDR1 DFQATT, CDR2 SNEGSKA (reference sequence). Deletions cut 1 base from V and 8 bases from J, with 8 bases between. The CDR3 nucleotides read TGCAGTGCTAGAGGAGCGCCGGGCTACACCTTC. Protein sequence: CSARGAPGYTF.

This sequence joins TRBV12-5 and TRBJ2-1; D possibly uses TRBD1 or TRBD2 (5 bases each). With 0 bases removed from V and 5 bases from J, the gap between germline ends came to 11 bases. The CDR3 spans 15 residues. The germline V gene has CDR1 LGHNT and CDR2 FRNRAP. The CDR3 bases are TGTGCTAGTGGTTTGGTAACGGGACCTCACAATGAGCAGTTCTTC. Translation gives CASGLVTGPHNEQFF.

This clonotype was observed at least ten times. The chain carries TRBV15 and TRBJ2-7, with D unresolved. Germline V gene data show CDR1 as LNHNV and CDR2 as YYDKDF (reference sequence). V was clipped by 5 bases and J by 5 bases, with 19 bases between them. The length of the CDR3 is 15 residues. The CDR3 nucleotides read TGTGCCACCAGCGCCGACCCCAGCCCTGTGAACGAGCAGTACTTC. This translates into CATSADPSPVNEQYF.

This clonotype has a handful of counts. The J gene is TRBJ2-7, the V gene TRBV10-3; 7 positions agree with TRBD1. CDR3 length: 15 amino acids. Germline loops: CDR1 ENHRY, CDR2 SYGVKD. Germline trimming cut 2 bases from V and 3 bases from J; bases unmatched to any gene: 7. The CDR3 sequence: CAISEEVRGNYEQYF. CDR3 sequence (DNA): TGTGCCATCAGTGAGGAGGTCAGGGGGAACTACGAGCAGTACTTC.

This clonotype has a count of ten or more. The chain employs TRBV12-3 or TRBV12-4 and TRBJ2-1, with 7 nucleotides matching TRBD1. This CDR3 spans 14 amino acids. Unmatched junction bases numbered 2, after V lost 2 bases and J lost 4 bases. CDR3 region: CASSLPQGYNEQFF. The CDR3 DNA reads as TGTGCCAGCAGTTTACCACAGGGGTACAATGAGCAGTTCTTC.

This clonotype has only a few counts. The gene calls are TRBV6-1 and TRBJ2-7; weak D call: TRBD2 (7 bases). CDR3 length: 13 amino acids. The germline V gene has CDR1 MNHNS and CDR2 SASEGT. With 8 bases removed from V and 2 bases from J, the gap between germline ends came to 13 bases. DNA of the CDR3: TGTGCCAGCGGGGGGGGCGGAACCTACGAGCAGTACTTC. Encoded protein: CASGGGGTYEQYF.

This clonotype was counted between two and nine times. V and J are TRBV7-2 and TRBJ1-1, with D uncertain. The CDR3 totals 13 residues. Germline CDR1 reads SGHTA; CDR2 reads FQGNSA. Trimming took 5 bases from V and 9 from J, leaving 16 bases between them. CDR3 amino acids: CASSPGGVGKAFF. CDR3 nucleotide sequence: TGTGCCAGCAGCCCAGGCGGCGTGGGTAAAGCTTTCTTT.

The chain combines TRBV20-1 with TRBJ2-1; a weak D match, TRBD2 (5 bases). V lost 2 bases to trimming and J lost 3 bases, with 11 bases between them. CDR3 length: 14 amino acids. Germline V gives CDR1 DFQATT, CDR2 SNEGSKA (reference sequence). CDR3 loop: CSARQDLVYNEQFF. The CDR3 region has the DNA TGCAGTGCTAGACAGGACTTGGTCTACAATGAGCAGTTCTTC.

Many counts were recorded for this clonotype. The chain has TRBV7-2 and TRBJ2-7, with 11 bases that match TRBD2. With 5 bases clipped from V and 3 bases from J, the junction kept 9 bases outside the gene matches. The CDR3 is made up of 16 amino acids. Germline loops: CDR1 SGHTA, CDR2 FQGNSA. Here the CDR3 reads CASSTISGTSGYEQYF. CDR3 bases: TGTGCCAGCAGCACAATATCCGGGACTAGCGGCTACGAGCAGTACTTC.

This clonotype has just a few counts. The chain couples TRBV7-9 to TRBJ1-2, with TRBD1 matching over 10 bases. Looked up from germline, CDR1 is SEHNR and CDR2 is FQNEAQ (reference sequence). The CDR3 is made up of 14 amino acids. Trimming at V came to 1 base and at J to 8 bases, leaving 4 bases not matched to a gene. CDR3 DNA sequence: TGTGCCAGCAGCTTAGGGACAGGGGGTACCGGCTACACCTTC. It specifies CASSLGTGGTGYTF.

The V call is TRBV20-1, the J call TRBJ1-3; D unclear. The V gene lost 4 bases and the J gene lost 0 bases, with 7 bases spanning the gap. Germline CDR1 reads DFQATT; CDR2 reads SNEGSKA (reference sequence). The CDR3 is 13 residues long. CDR3 DNA: TGCAGTGCTACGCGGGGCTCTGGAAACACCATATATTTT. Translated: CSATRGSGNTIYF.

This clonotype was counted between two and nine times. The chain employs TRBV5-1 and TRBJ1-5; D is possibly TRBD1 (6 bases). The V end lost 2 bases, the J end lost 3 bases, and 9 bases lay between the germline ends. Germline V lookup: CDR1 SGHRS, CDR2 YFSETQ. The CDR3 is 14 amino acids. This CDR3 is CASSLTGYNQPQHF. For the CDR3, the DNA is TGCGCCAGCAGCTTAACAGGGTACAATCAGCCCCAGCATTTT.

This clonotype was counted a few times. CDR3 sequence reads: CASSLTGELAKNIQYF. As DNA, the CDR3 is TGTGCCAGCAGCTTGACAGGGGAGTTGGCCAAAAACATTCAGTACTTC. The rearrangement joins TRBV11-2 to TRBJ2-4; 8 positions agree with TRBD1. Germline-derived CDR1 and CDR2 are SGHAT and FQNNGV. The CDR3 consists of 16 residues. J gave up 1 base and V 3 bases, and 5 bases lay outside the gene matches. Together with reference TRBV11-2 and TRBJ2-4, the CDR3 gives the full variable domain: EAGVAQSPRYKIIEKRQSVAFWCNPISGHATLYWYQQILGQGPKLLIQFQNNGVVDDSQLPKDRFSAERLKGVDSTLKIQPAKLEDSAVYLCASSLTGELAKNIQYFGAGTRLSVL.

This rearrangement joins TRBV29-1 to TRBJ2-1; 9 bases match TRBD1. There are 12 residues in the CDR3. V lost 6 bases, J lost 7 bases, and 4 bases stayed unmatched. The germline V gene encodes CDR1 SQVTM and CDR2 ANQGSEA. In DNA form, the CDR3 reads TGCAGCGTCCACAGGGGGCGGAATGAGCAGTTCTTC. The encoded protein is CSVHRGRNEQFF.

This clonotype was picked up a small number of times. This rearrangement joins TRBV28 to TRBJ2-1; D not resolved. Trimming pared 6 bases from V and 1 base from J, leaving 13 bases between. Germline V gene lookup returns CDR1 MDHEN and CDR2 SYDVKM. The CDR3 is made up of 15 amino acids. The CDR3 nucleotides read TGTGCCAGCAGGAGCGACCTTGGGTCCTACAATGAGCAGTTCTTC. Residues: CASRSDLGSYNEQFF.

V usage is TRBV11-2 and J usage is TRBJ1-1; TRBD1 agrees at 8 bases. Germline CDR1 reads SGHAT; CDR2 reads FQNNGV. The J segment lost 5 bases and the V segment lost 4 bases, leaving 6 bases of the junction unmatched. The CDR3 contains 14 residues. The CDR3 here is CASSSRQGWTEAFF. In DNA, the CDR3 is TGTGCCAGCAGCTCCAGACAGGGGTGGACTGAAGCTTTCTTT. The whole variable domain, remainder taken from reference TRBV11-2 and TRBJ1-1, is EAGVAQSPRYKIIEKRQSVAFWCNPISGHATLYWYQQILGQGPKLLIQFQNNGVVDDSQLPKDRFSAERLKGVDSTLKIQPAKLEDSAVYLCASSSRQGWTEAFFGQGTRLTVV.

This clonotype was recorded only once. The chain has TRBV2 and TRBJ2-1; 8 bases match TRBD2. After removal of 3 bases from V and 8 bases from J, the junction contained 12 bases not matched to a gene. Germline CDR1 is SNHLY and CDR2 is FYNNEI. This CDR3 has 16 residues. The CDR3, as DNA: TGTGCCAGCAGTGACGTCGCCGGGAGGGCCGTCGATGAGCAGTTCTTC. The encoded protein is CASSDVAGRAVDEQFF.